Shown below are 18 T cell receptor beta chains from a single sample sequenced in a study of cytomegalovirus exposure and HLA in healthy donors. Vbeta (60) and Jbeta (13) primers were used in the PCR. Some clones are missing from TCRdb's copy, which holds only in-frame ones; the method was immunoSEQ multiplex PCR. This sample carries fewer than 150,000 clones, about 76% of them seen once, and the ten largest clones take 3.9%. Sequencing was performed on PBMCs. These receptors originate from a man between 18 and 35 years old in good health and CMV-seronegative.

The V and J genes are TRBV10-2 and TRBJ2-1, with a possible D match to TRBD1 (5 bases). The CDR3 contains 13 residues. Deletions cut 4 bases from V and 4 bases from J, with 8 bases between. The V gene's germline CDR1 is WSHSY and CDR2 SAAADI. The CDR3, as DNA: TGCGCCAGCAGTGCGCAGGGTTACAATGAGCAGTTCTTC. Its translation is CASSAQGYNEQFF.

CDR3 DNA sequence: TGTGCCAGCAGTTTAGTCGGCCCGTCAGGGGCGGATGAGCAGTTCTTC. Translated, it gives CASSLVGPSGADEQFF. V usage is TRBV27 and J usage is TRBJ2-1, with D maybe TRBD1 (6 bases). This CDR3 is 16 amino acids long. The germline CDR1 and CDR2 sequences are MNHEY and SMNVEV (reference sequence). Trimming removed 2 bases from V and 8 bases from J, with 19 bases in between.

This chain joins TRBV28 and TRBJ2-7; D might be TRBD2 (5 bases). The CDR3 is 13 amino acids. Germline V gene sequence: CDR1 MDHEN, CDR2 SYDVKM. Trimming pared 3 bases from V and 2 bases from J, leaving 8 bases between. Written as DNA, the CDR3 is TGTGCCAGCAGTTTTGAGGGTCCCTACGAGCAGTACTTC. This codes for CASSFEGPYEQYF.

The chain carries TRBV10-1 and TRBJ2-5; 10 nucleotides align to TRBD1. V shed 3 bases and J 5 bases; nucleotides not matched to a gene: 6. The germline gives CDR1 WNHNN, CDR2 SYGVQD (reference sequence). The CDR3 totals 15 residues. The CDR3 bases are TGCGCCAGCAGTGACTCGACAGGGGGCTTGGAGACCCAGTACTTC. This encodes CASSDSTGGLETQYF.

In DNA, the CDR3 is TGTGCCAGCAACAGTAGGGGTACCAAAAACATTCAGTACTTC. It codes for CASNSRGTKNIQYF. The J gene is TRBJ2-4, the V gene TRBV21-1; the tabulated D call, TRBD1, remains unverified against the DNA. TRBV21-1 is a pseudogene locus. The CDR3 is 14 residues long.

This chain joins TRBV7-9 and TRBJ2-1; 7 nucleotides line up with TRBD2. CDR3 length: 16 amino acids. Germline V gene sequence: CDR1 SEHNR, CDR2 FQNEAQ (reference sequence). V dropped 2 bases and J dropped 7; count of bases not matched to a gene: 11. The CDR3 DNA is TGTGCCAGCAGCTTATGGGCGGGAGCTTCGTGGAATGAGCAGTTCTTC. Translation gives CASSLWAGASWNEQFF. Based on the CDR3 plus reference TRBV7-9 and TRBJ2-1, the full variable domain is DTGVSQNPRHKITKRGQNVTFRCDPISEHNRLYWYRQTLGQGPEFLTYFQNEAQLEKSRLLSDRFSAERPKGSFSTLEIQRTEQGDSAMYLCASSLWAGASWNEQFFGPGTRLTVL.

CDR3 sequence: CASSFYGGTEAFF. The CDR3 nucleotides are TGTGCCAGCAGCTTCTACGGGGGCACTGAAGCTTTCTTT. V and J are TRBV7-8 and TRBJ1-1; tentative D call: TRBD1 (5 bases). The germline V gene encodes CDR1 SGHVS and CDR2 FQNEAQ. This CDR3 is built from 13 residues. V was pared by 3 bases and J by 4 bases, with 9 bases between.

CDR3 nucleotides: TGTGCCAGCAGCTTACAGGGGTCCTACGAGCAGTACTTC. This codes for CASSLQGSYEQYF. This chain joins TRBV5-4 and TRBJ2-7; 7 bases line up with TRBD1. The CDR3 extends over 13 amino acids. With 2 bases clipped from V and 1 base from J, the junction kept 0 bases outside the gene matches. Per germline, CDR1 SGHNT and CDR2 YYREEE (reference sequence).

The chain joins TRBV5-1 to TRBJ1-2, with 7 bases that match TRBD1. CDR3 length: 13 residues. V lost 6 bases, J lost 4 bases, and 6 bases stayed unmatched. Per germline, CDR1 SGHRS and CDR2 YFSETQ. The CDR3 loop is CASTYRDSYGYTF. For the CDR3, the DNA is TGCGCCAGCACGTACCGGGACAGCTATGGCTACACCTTC.

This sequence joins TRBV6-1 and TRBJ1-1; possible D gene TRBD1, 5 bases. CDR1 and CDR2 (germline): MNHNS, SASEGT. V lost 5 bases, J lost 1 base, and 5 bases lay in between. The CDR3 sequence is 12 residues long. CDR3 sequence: CASSQGNTEAFF. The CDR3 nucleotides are TGTGCCAGCAGTCAGGGGAACACTGAAGCTTTCTTT.

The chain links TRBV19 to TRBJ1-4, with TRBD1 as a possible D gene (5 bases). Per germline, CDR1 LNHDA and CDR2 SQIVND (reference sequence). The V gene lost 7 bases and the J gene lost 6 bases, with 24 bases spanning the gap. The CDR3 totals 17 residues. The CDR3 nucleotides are TGTGCCAGTACCCGCCCCCAGGGTAATGCCGCCGATGAAAAACTGTTTTTT. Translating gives CASTRPQGNAADEKLFF. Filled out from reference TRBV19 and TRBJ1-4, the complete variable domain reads DGGITQSPKYLFRKEGQNVTLSCEQNLNHDAMYWYRQDPGQGLRLIYYSQIVNDFQKGDIAEGYSVSREKKESFPLTVTSAQKNPTAFYLCASTRPQGNAADEKLFFGSGTQLSVL.

Here the CDR3 DNA reads TGCGCCAGCAGCCGCAGGCTAGCGGGGGGCTTGGGGCAAGAGACCCAGTACTTC. Residues: CASSRRLAGGLGQETQYF. This sequence joins TRBV4-1 and TRBJ2-5; 11 nucleotides align to TRBD2. Trimming took 4 bases from V and 2 from J; bases not matched to a gene: 12. There are 18 residues in the CDR3. Germline loops: CDR1 MGHRA, CDR2 YSYEKL.

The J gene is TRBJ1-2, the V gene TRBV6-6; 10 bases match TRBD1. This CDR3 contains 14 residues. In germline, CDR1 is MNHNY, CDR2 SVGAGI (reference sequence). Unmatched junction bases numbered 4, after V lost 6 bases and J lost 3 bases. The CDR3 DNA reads TGTGCCAGCAGGGGGACAGGGGACGACTATGGCTACACCTTC. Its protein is CASRGTGDDYGYTF.

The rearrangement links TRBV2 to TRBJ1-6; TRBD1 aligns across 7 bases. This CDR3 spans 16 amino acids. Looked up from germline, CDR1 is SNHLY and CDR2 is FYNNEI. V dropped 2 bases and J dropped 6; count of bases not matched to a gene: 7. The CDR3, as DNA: TGTGCCAGCAGTGAACAGGGGGATAAGGTTAATTCACCCCTCCACTTT. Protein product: CASSEQGDKVNSPLHF.

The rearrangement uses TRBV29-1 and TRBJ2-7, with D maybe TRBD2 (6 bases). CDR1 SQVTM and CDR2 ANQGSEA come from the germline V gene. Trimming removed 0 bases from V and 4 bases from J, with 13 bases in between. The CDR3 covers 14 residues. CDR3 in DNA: TGCAGCGTTGAAGATGCTCAAGGGAGGTACGAGCAGTACTTC. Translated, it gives CSVEDAQGRYEQYF.

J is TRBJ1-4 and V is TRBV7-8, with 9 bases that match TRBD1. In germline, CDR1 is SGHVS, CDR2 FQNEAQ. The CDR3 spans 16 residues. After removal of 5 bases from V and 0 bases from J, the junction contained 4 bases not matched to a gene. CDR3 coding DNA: TGTGCCAGCAGCCCTCGGACAGGGGCAACTAATGAAAAACTGTTTTTT. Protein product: CASSPRTGATNEKLFF.

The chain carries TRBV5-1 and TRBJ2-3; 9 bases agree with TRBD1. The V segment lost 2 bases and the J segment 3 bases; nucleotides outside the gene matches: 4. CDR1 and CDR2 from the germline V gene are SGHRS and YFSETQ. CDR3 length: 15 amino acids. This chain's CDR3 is CASSLQGASTDTQYF. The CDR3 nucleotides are TGCGCCAGCAGCTTACAGGGGGCTAGTACAGATACGCAGTATTTT.

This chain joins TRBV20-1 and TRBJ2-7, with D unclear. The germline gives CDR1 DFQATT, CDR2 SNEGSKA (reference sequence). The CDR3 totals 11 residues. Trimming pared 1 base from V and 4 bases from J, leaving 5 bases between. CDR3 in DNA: TGCAGTGCTAGAGGAGGATACGAGCAGTACTTC. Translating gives CSARGGYEQYF.